The 17 T cell receptor beta chains below all came from one sample that was sequenced in a study of beta chain features in type 1 diabetes. Their recognized antigens are unknown. Study-wide results and limits: There was a moderate but significant shortening of TCRB CDR3s in all four CD4+ subsets of Type 1 diabetes patients.

Expressed TCRB transcripts were sequenced after all isolated RNA was converted to cDNA. Some clones are missing from TCRdb's copy, which holds only in-frame ones; the method was immunoSEQ multiplex PCR. The sample yields fewer than 300,000 clones, approximately 11% seen once. The sequencing sample was made of naive CD4+ T cells from blood. These receptors were taken from a man aged 25 to 40 with type 1 diabetes.

This chain links TRBV19 with TRBJ1-5; D possibly corresponds to TRBD1 (5 bases). Between the trimmed V and J ends, which lost 5 bases and 7 bases, there was a span of 12 bases. Per the germline V gene, CDR1 is LNHDA and CDR2 is SQIVND (reference sequence). The CDR3 loop spans 13 amino acids. Here the CDR3 reads CASSWQGNQPQHF. For the CDR3, the DNA is TGTGCCAGTAGTTGGCAGGGAAACCAGCCCCAGCATTTT.

The table lists this clone with a few counts. V gene TRBV9 combines with J gene TRBJ2-5; D is possibly TRBD1 (6 bases). Per the germline V gene, CDR1 is SGDLS and CDR2 is YYNGEE. Deletions cut 4 bases from V and 2 bases from J, with 9 bases between. There are 13 residues in the CDR3. Here the CDR3 DNA reads TGTGCCAGCAGCAATACAGGGCAAGAGACCCAGTACTTC. Its protein product is CASSNTGQETQYF.

This rearrangement joins TRBV5-1 to TRBJ2-5; 12 bases agree with TRBD2. V trimming: 4 bases; J trimming: 3 bases; junction bases outside the gene matches: 7. Germline CDR1 reads SGHRS; CDR2 reads YFSETQ. The CDR3 is 16 residues long. The CDR3 region is CASSQGLAGPEETQYF. Here the CDR3 DNA reads TGCGCCAGCAGCCAGGGACTAGCGGGCCCTGAAGAGACCCAGTACTTC.

V is TRBV4-2 and J is TRBJ1-1; possibly TRBD1 for D (5 bases). The CDR3 spans 13 residues. Trimming left V 0 bases short and J 6 bases short, with 8 bases between. Looked up from germline, CDR1 is LGHNA and CDR2 is YNFKEQ. CDR3 in DNA: TGTGCCAGCAGCCAAGAGGGGCACGCTGAAGCTTTCTTT. This sequence encodes CASSQEGHAEAFF.

This clone was picked up a small number of times. This chain links TRBV5-1 with TRBJ2-1; D ambiguous. CDR1 and CDR2 (germline): SGHRS, YFSETQ. V gave up 2 bases and J gave up 10 bases, with 13 bases separating them. The CDR3 totals 13 residues. The CDR3 sequence is CASSFGGSAEQFF. The CDR3 DNA sequence: TGCGCCAGCAGCTTTGGCGGTTCGGCGGAGCAGTTCTTC.

In this sample, this clone turned up a few times. Here the CDR3 reads CASMRNSNQPQHF. Here the CDR3 DNA reads TGTGCCAGCATGAGAAATAGCAATCAGCCCCAGCATTTT. The V call is TRBV6-1, the J call TRBJ1-5, with D hard to call. The V end was cut by 7 bases, the J end by 0 bases, with 7 bases between. In germline, CDR1 is MNHNS, CDR2 SASEGT. This CDR3 region has 13 residues.

Notes on this clone: The same CDR3 also results from other DNA sequences found in this sample. J is TRBJ2-3 and V is TRBV7-2; a possible D gene is TRBD2 (5 bases). This CDR3 region has 14 residues. Trimming left V 2 bases short and J 3 bases short, with 9 bases between. CDR1 and CDR2 (germline): SGHTA, FQGNSA. In nucleotides, the CDR3 is TGTGCCAGCAGCTTATCGACGGGAACAGATACGCAGTATTTT. Its protein product is CASSLSTGTDTQYF.

The table lists this clone with a few counts. The chain couples TRBV30 to TRBJ2-5, with D possibly TRBD2 on 7 matching bases. This CDR3 is built from 14 residues. Germline-derived CDR1 and CDR2 are GTSNPN and SVGIG (reference sequence). The V gene lost 0 bases and the J gene lost 5 bases, with 13 bases spanning the gap. CDR3 nucleotides: TGTGCCTGGAGTGTACTCGGGGGGCTCGAGACCCAGTACTTC. Translated: CAWSVLGGLETQYF.

This clone was seen more than once but under ten times. This rearrangement joins TRBV4-3 to TRBJ1-2; D ambiguous. Trimming pared 0 bases from V and 7 bases from J, leaving 6 bases between. CDR1 and CDR2 from the germline V gene are LGHNA and YSLEER. The CDR3 consists of 12 residues. CDR3 sequence (DNA): TGCGCCAGCAGCCAAGAGACGGGTGGCTACACCTTC. Protein sequence: CASSQETGGYTF.

This chain joins TRBV9 and TRBJ1-6; D unresolved. The CDR3 runs to 14 residues. The germline V and J ends were trimmed by 2 bases and 7 bases, with 10 bases remaining between them. Germline CDR1 and CDR2: SGDLS and YYNGEE. CDR3 loop: CASSVEAENSPLHF. CDR3 DNA sequence: TGTGCCAGCAGCGTCGAGGCTGAGAATTCACCCCTCCACTTT.

In this sample, this clone turned up a few times. The chain joins TRBV4-3 to TRBJ2-2, with 7 nucleotides matching TRBD2. CDR1 is LGHNA, CDR2 YSLEER, per germline. The CDR3 covers 16 residues. The ends lost 0 bases at V and 7 bases at J; junction bases unmatched: 8. CDR3 in DNA: TGCGCCAGCAGCCAAGAGCCAGTGGGGGGGATCGGGGAGCTGTTTTTT. Translation: CASSQEPVGGIGELFF.

This clone was counted only a few times. The J gene is TRBJ2-7, the V gene TRBV6-5; TRBD2 matches at 8 bases. Germline trimming cut 3 bases from V and 5 bases from J; bases unmatched to any gene: 6. CDR1 MNHEY and CDR2 SVGAGI come from the germline V gene. This CDR3 comprises 14 residues. For the CDR3, the DNA is TGTGCCAGCAGTTATTTTGCGGGGGGCGACGAGCAGTACTTC. This codes for CASSYFAGGDEQYF.

This clone has a handful of counts. The chain joins TRBV4-1 to TRBJ2-1; unclear D gene. This CDR3 is 18 amino acids long. Germline CDR1 reads MGHRA; CDR2 reads YSYEKL. The V and J ends lost 2 bases and 0 bases respectively, with 17 bases between them. This chain's CDR3 is CASSQPARGSRSYNEQFF. CDR3 sequence (DNA): TGCGCCAGCAGCCAACCCGCCCGAGGCTCCCGCTCCTACAATGAGCAGTTCTTC.

J is TRBJ2-1 and V is TRBV5-6; the match to TRBD2 covers 8 bases. CDR1 is SGHDT, CDR2 YYEEEE, per germline. The V segment lost 5 bases and the J segment 6 bases; nucleotides outside the gene matches: 10. The CDR3 sequence is 15 residues long. The DNA for the CDR3 is TGTGCCAGCAGGCGGTTAGGACTAGCATCCAATGAGCAGTTCTTC. Translation gives CASRRLGLASNEQFF.

The rearrangement joins TRBV4-1 to TRBJ2-3, with D perhaps matching TRBD1 (5 bases). V dropped 0 bases and J dropped 4 bases, with 8 bases sitting between them. This CDR3 comprises 14 residues. Germline V gene sequence: CDR1 MGHRA, CDR2 YSYEKL. This chain's CDR3 is CASSQEKGSDTQYF. For the CDR3, the DNA is TGCGCCAGCAGCCAAGAAAAGGGGTCAGATACGCAGTATTTT.

The chain recombines TRBV11-2 with TRBJ2-7; 7 nucleotides agree with TRBD1. Unmatched junction bases numbered 14, after V lost 6 bases and J lost 6 bases. This CDR3 comprises 15 residues. CDR1 and CDR2 (germline): SGHAT, FQNNGV. CDR3 in DNA: TGTGCCAGCAGGAGACCCGGCCAAAGGGGGCTCGAGCAGTACTTC. Encoded protein: CASRRPGQRGLEQYF.

V gene TRBV5-1 combines with J gene TRBJ2-1; 7 bases are shared with TRBD1. With 4 bases clipped from V and 7 bases from J, the junction kept 8 bases outside the gene matches. Germline V gene lookup returns CDR1 SGHRS and CDR2 YFSETQ. This CDR3 is 14 amino acids long. CDR3 sequence: CASSQLDRRNEQFF. CDR3 nucleotide sequence: TGCGCCAGCAGCCAGCTGGACAGGAGGAATGAGCAGTTCTTC.